Listed below are T cell receptor beta chains from one sample, sequenced in a study of T-cell memory formation after mild COVID-19. MiXCR, applied by TCRdb to the 5' RACE reads, yields one record per CDR3 protein. This table holds 200,000 to 250,000 distinct CDR3 sequences, over 8.5% found once. Source material: PBMCs or a T cell subset sorted from them (not recorded which). These receptors were collected from a man aged 18 to 30 who had mild COVID-19 (a few samples of this study predate the infection). Cell type and time point are not known. The CDR3 runs from the conserved cysteine through the conserved F or W. The D gene is left open where the match is weak. Clone size, where shown, is once, few, many, or a class for clones that have expanded.

clone_size j_call d_call v_call cdr3_aa cdr3_nt
few TRBJ2-5 NA TRBV20-1 CSAVSVSPAETQYF TGCAGTGCCGTTAGCGTTTCCCCCGCAGAGACCCAGTACTTC
NA TRBJ1-2 TRBD1 TRBV12-3/TRBV12-4 CASSQGSAGGYGYTF TGTGCCAGCTCCCAGGGGTCCGCAGGGGGCTATGGCTACACCTTC
NA TRBJ2-3 NA TRBV20-1 CSAGTLTDTQYF TGCAGTGCTGGGACCCTCACAGATACGCAGTATTTT
few TRBJ2-3 NA TRBV5-6 CASRPGTLSYPQYF TGTGCCAGCAGGCCCGGGACACTCTCTTACCCGCAGTATTTT
many TRBJ2-1 TRBD2 TRBV20-1 CSASPLGGGNEQFF TGCAGTGCTAGCCCGCTTGGCGGGGGAAATGAGCAGTTCTTC
many TRBJ2-3 TRBD2 TRBV12-3/TRBV12-4 CASSFLAGGADTQYF TGTGCCAGCAGTTTTTTAGCGGGGGGCGCAGATACGCAGTATTTT
NA TRBJ2-3 NA TRBV4-1 CASSQDSARGGASTDTQYF TGCGCCAGCAGCCAAGATAGTGCTCGAGGGGGGGCCAGCACAGATACGCAGTATTTT
few TRBJ2-5 NA TRBV2 CASSPLAQETQYF TGTGCCAGCAGTCCTCTAGCCCAAGAGACCCAGTACTTC
few TRBJ1-1 NA TRBV5-6 CASSPGDRNTEAFF TGTGCCAGCAGCCCCGGGGACCGGAACACTGAAGCTTTCTTT
NA TRBJ2-7 TRBD2 TRBV4-3 CASSQSTSGGPEQYF TGCGCCAGCAGCCAGTCGACTAGCGGGGGCCCCGAGCAGTACTTC
few TRBJ1-4 NA TRBV5-5 CASSLDRVGKLFF TGTGCCAGCAGCTTGGACAGGGTAGGAAAACTGTTTTTT
few TRBJ2-3 TRBD1 TRBV28 CASRPGQGANTQYF TGTGCCAGCAGACCGGGACAGGGGGCAAATACGCAGTATTTT
few TRBJ2-2 TRBD1 TRBV5-6 CASSPMTGPRGELFF TGTGCCAGCAGCCCCATGACAGGGCCACGCGGGGAGCTGTTTTTT
NA TRBJ1-5 NA TRBV15 CATSREGIAHNQPQHF TGTGCCACCAGCAGAGAGGGGATTGCCCACAATCAGCCCCAGCATTTT
few TRBJ1-2 TRBD1 TRBV6-5 CASSPATRGPNYGYTF TGTGCCAGCAGCCCGGCAACCAGGGGGCCTAACTATGGCTACACCTTC